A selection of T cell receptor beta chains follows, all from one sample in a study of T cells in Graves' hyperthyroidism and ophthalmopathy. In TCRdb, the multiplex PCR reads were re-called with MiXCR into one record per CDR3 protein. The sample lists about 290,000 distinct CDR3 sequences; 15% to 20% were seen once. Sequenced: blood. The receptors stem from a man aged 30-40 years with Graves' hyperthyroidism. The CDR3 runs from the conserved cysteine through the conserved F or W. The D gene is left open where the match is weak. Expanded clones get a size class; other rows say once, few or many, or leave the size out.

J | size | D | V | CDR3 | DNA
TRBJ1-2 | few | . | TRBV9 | CASRGVWGGYTF | TGTGCCAGTAGGGGGGTGTGGGGCGGCTACACCTTC
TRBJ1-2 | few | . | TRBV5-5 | CASTPRWQDVNYGYTF | TGTGCCAGCACTCCTCGTTGGCAGGACGTTAACTATGGCTACACCTTC
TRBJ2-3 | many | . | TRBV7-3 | CASNLSPGRGTDTQYF | TGTGCCAGCAACCTTTCCCCGGGACGCGGCACAGATACGCAGTATTTT
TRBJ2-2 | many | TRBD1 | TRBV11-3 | CASSLAQGAATGELFF | TGTGCCAGCAGCTTAGCCCAGGGGGCGGCCACCGGGGAGCTGTTTTTT
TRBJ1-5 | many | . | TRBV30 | CAWSKTGFNQPQHF | TGTGCCTGGAGCAAGACAGGTTTCAATCAGCCCCAGCATTTT
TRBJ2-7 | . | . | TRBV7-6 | CASSSFRGPGQQYEQYF | TGTGCCAGCAGCTCCTTCCGGGGGCCTGGGCAGCAGTACGAGCAGTACTTC
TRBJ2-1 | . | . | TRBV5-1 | CASSFTVRAETYNEQFF | TGCGCCAGCAGCTTTACCGTTCGGGCAGAAACCTACAATGAGCAGTTCTTC
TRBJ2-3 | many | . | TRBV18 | CASSPRPPPDTQYF | TGTGCCAGCTCACCTAGGCCCCCCCCTGATACGCAGTATTTT
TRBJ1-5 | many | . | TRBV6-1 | CASSEPGQPQHF | TGTGCCAGCAGTGAACCCGGTCAGCCCCAGCATTTT
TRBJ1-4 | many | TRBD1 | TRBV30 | CAWSGGQSGKLFF | TGTGCCTGGAGTGGGGGACAGAGTGGAAAACTGTTTTTT
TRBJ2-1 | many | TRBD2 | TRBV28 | CASSPRLAGGIYNEQFF | TGTGCCAGCAGTCCAAGACTAGCGGGAGGTATCTACAATGAGCAGTTCTTC